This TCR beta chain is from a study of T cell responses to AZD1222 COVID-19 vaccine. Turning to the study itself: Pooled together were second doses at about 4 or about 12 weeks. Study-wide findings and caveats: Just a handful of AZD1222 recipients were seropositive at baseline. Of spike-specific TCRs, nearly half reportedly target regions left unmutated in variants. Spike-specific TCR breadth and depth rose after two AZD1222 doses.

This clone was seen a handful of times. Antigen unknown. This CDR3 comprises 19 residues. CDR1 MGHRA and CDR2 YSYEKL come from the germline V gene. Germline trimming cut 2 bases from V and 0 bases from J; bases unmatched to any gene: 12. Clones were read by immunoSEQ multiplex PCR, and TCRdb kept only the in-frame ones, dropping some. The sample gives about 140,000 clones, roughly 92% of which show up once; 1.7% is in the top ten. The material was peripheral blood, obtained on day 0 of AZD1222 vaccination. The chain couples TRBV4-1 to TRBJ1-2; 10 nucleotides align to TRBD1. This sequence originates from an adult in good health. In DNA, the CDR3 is TGCGCCAGCAGCCAACTGGTCCCGGGACAGGGGAGTCCTAACTATGGCTACACCTTC. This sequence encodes CASSQLVPGQGSPNYGYTF.